The clone carrying this T cell receptor (beta chain) was seen many times. The germline CDR1 and CDR2 sequences are MNHEY and SVGEGT. The ends were cut back, 7 bases at V and 4 bases at J, with 13 bases in the middle. The CDR3 covers 13 residues. TCR beta CDR3 amplification used RNA transcripts. After a first-round RT-PCR with HTBI primers, a second-round multiplex PCR was run. TCRdb re-analysed the multiplex PCR reads in MiXCR, keeping a single row per CDR3 protein. The data hold just over 400,000 distinct CDR3 sequences, with more than 20% observed a single time. The source of the sample is a study of Graves' ophthalmopathy and Graves' hyperthyroidism. New diagnoses, under 2 months' duration, and ages 18 to 65 characterized the hyperthyroidism patients. PBMCs were density-gradient isolated from about 9.6 ml fresh blood.

V is TRBV6-2 or TRBV6-3 and J is TRBJ1-2; no clear D. Material: peripheral blood. This TCR was recovered from a woman between 18 and 30 years old with stable Graves' hyperthyroidism. The CDR3, as DNA: TGTGCCAGCACCCACGGCCTCCTCTATGGCTACACCTTC. This sequence encodes CASTHGLLYGYTF.